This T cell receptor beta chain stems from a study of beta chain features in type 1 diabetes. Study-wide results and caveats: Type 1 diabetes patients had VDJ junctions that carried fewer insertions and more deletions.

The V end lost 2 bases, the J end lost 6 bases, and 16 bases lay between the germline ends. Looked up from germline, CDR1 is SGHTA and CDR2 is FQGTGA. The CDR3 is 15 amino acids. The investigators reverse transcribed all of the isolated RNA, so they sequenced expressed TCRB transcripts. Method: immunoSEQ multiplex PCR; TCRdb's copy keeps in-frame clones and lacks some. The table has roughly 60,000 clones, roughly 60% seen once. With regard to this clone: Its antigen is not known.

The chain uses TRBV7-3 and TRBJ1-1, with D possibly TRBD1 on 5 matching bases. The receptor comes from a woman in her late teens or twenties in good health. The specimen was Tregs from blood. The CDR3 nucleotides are TGTGCCAGCAGCTTACAAACATCAGGGTTATCTGAAGCTTTCTTT. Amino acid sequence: CASSLQTSGLSEAFF.